This T cell receptor beta chain came from a study of beta chain features in type 1 diabetes. This clone was picked up a small number of times. The CDR3 runs 16 residues. V shed 4 bases, J shed 2 bases, and the junction held 7 bases outside the gene matches. CDR1 is SGHNT, CDR2 YYREEE, per germline (reference sequence). Sequenced material consisted of expressed TCRB transcripts (all of the isolated RNA was reverse transcribed). Clones were sequenced by immunoSEQ multiplex PCR, and TCRdb holds only the in-frame ones, with some missing. The sample carries 300,000 to 450,000 clones, about 12% recorded once.

The chain recombines TRBV5-4 with TRBJ2-7, with 12 bases matching TRBD2. The sequencing sample was made of naive CD4+ T cells from blood. This receptor was identified in a man younger than 35 in good health. CDR3 DNA: TGTGCCAGCAGCCCCCACGGACTAGCGGGAACCTACGAGCAGTACTTC. Translated, it gives CASSPHGLAGTYEQYF.